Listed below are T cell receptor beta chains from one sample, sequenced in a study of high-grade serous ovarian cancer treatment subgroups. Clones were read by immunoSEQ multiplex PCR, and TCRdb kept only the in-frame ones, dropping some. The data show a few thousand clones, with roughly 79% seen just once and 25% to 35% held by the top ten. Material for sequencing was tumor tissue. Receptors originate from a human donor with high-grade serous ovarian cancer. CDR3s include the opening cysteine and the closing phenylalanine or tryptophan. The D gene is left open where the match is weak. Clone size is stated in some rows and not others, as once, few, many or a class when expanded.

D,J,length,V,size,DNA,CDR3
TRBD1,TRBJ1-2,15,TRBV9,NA,TGTGCCAGCAGCGTAGTCCCGGGACAGGGCTATGGCTACACCTTC,CASSVVPGQGYGYTF
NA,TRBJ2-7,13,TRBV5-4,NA,TGTGCCAGCAGCTTGGTTCCCGGCTACGAGCAGTACTTC,CASSLVPGYEQYF
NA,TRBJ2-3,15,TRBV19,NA,TGTGCCAGTAGCACAGGGACTGCAAGCACAGATACGCAGTATTTT,CASSTGTASTDTQYF
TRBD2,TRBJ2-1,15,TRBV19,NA,TGTGCCACCGCCAGCACTAGCGGGAGCAACAATGAGCAGTTCTTC,CATASTSGSNNEQFF
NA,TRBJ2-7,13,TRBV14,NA,TGTGCCAGCAGCTTGGACCTAACCCTCGAGCAGTACTTC,CASSLDLTLEQYF
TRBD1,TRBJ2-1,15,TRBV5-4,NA,TGTGCCAGCAGCTTAAGACAGGGGACCTACAATGAGCAGTTCTTC,CASSLRQGTYNEQFF
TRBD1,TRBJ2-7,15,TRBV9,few,TGTGCCAGCAGCGTAGGGACAGGGGGTCTCTACGAGCAGTACTTC,CASSVGTGGLYEQYF
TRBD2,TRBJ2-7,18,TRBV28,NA,TGTGCCAGCACCGAGACTAGCGGGAGGCCCAGAGGTGGGTACGAGCAGTACTTC,CASTETSGRPRGGYEQYF
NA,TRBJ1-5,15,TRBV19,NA,TGTGCCAGTAGTATGGGAAGGGGTGGAAATCAGCCCCAGCATTTT,CASSMGRGGNQPQHF
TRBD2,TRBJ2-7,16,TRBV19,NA,TGTGCCAGTAGTTCTCGGACTAGCGGGGTCTCCTACGAGCAGTACTTC,CASSSRTSGVSYEQYF
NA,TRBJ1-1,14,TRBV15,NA,TGTGCCACCAGCAGAGAAGGCGTAAACACTGAAGCTTTCTTT,CATSREGVNTEAFF
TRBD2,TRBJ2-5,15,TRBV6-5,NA,TGTGCCAGCAGTTTAGCTAGCGGGAGTGTCGAGACCCAGTACTTC,CASSLASGSVETQYF
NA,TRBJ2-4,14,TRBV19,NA,TGTGCCAGTACCCGGGGACGGGCCCAAAACATTCAGTACTTC,CASTRGRAQNIQYF
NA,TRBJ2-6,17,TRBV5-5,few,TGTGCCAGCAGCCACTACGCGGCCCTTTCTGGGGCCAACGTCCTGACTTTC,CASSHYAALSGANVLTF
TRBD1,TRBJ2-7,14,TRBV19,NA,TGTGCCAGTAGTGCTACAGGGGGCCTCTACGAGCAGTACTTC,CASSATGGLYEQYF
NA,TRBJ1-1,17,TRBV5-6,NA,TGTGCCAGCAGCTCTGGGTCGGGGGACGGCTGGAACACTGAAGCTTTCTTT,CASSSGSGDGWNTEAFF
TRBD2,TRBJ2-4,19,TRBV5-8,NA,TGTGCCAGCAGCCCCCTCGGGGTTAGCGGGGGGTTGGCCAAAAACATTCAGTACTTC,CASSPLGVSGGLAKNIQYF
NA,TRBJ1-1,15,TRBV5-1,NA,TGCGCCAGCAGCCCTCAGACGGCTTTGAACACTGAAGCTTTCTTT,CASSPQTALNTEAFF
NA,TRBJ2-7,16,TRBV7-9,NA,TGTGCCAGCAGCTATGGTTTGGGGCCCTTATCCTACGAGCAGTACTTC,CASSYGLGPLSYEQYF
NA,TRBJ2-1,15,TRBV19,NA,TGTGCCAGTATGAGGGGCTTGGGCTCCTACAATGAGCAGTTCTTC,CASMRGLGSYNEQFF
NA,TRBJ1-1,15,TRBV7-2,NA,TGTGCCAGCAGCTTGACAGGTGGGCACGACACTGAAGCTTTCTTT,CASSLTGGHDTEAFF
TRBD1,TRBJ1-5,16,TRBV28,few,TGTGCCAGCAGTTTAAGATTGGACAGGGGAAATCAGCCCCAGCATTTT,CASSLRLDRGNQPQHF
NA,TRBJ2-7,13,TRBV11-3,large,TGTGCCAGCAGCTTCCGGGGATCCTACGAGCAGTACTTC,CASSFRGSYEQYF
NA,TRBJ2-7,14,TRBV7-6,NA,TGTGCCAGCAGCTTAGGGCAGGTTTCGGACGAGCAGTACTTC,CASSLGQVSDEQYF
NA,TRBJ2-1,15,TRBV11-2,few,TGTGCCAGCTCCCCCAGGGGGGGCCCCTACAATGAGCAGTTCTTC,CASSPRGGPYNEQFF
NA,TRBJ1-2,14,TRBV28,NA,TGTGCCAGCAGTTTTGGGGGGCTCGGCTATGGCTACACCTTC,CASSFGGLGYGYTF
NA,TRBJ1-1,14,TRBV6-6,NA,TGTGCCAGCACCCCGGGCAGTGGGGGCACTGAAGCTTTCTTT,CASTPGSGGTEAFF